One and the same sample provided the 3 T cell receptor beta chains below, sequenced in a study of OX40 agonist ivuxolimab in advanced cancers. The table came from immunoSEQ multiplex PCR; TCRdb's copy has only in-frame clones and leaves some out. Here the sample spans some 19,000 clones, 65% to 90% being singletons. The source was CD4+ or CD8+ T cells sorted from blood, collected in a trial of the OX40 agonist ivuxolimab. The receptors shown here come from an adult with an advanced solid tumor such as melanoma, head and neck, liver or kidney cancer.

V usage is TRBV15 and J usage is TRBJ1-5; possibly TRBD1 for D (5 bases). The CDR3 is 14 amino acids. Trimming took off 0 bases at V and 8 bases at J, with 11 bases between the two ends. Germline values: CDR1 LNHNV, CDR2 YYDKDF (reference sequence). In DNA, the CDR3 is TGTGCCACCAGCAGAGATACGTTAGGGGAGCCCCAGCATTTT. It codes for CATSRDTLGEPQHF.

The genes are TRBV28 and TRBJ2-3; tentatively, D is TRBD2 (6 bases). V gave up 4 bases and J gave up 0 bases, with 11 bases separating them. The CDR3 consists of 15 residues. Germline lookup yields CDR1 MDHEN and CDR2 SYDVKM. This CDR3 reads CASSSGGASTDTQYF. CDR3 coding DNA: TGTGCCAGCAGTTCGGGCGGGGCCAGCACAGATACGCAGTATTTT.

V gene TRBV28 combines with J gene TRBJ1-1; 8 positions agree with TRBD1. The CDR3 covers 15 residues. Trimming removed 4 bases from V and 4 bases from J; junction bases left unmatched: 8. The germline gives CDR1 MDHEN, CDR2 SYDVKM. The CDR3 here is CASSSQGASGTEAFF. The CDR3 DNA sequence: TGTGCCAGCAGTTCCCAGGGGGCATCGGGCACTGAAGCTTTCTTT.